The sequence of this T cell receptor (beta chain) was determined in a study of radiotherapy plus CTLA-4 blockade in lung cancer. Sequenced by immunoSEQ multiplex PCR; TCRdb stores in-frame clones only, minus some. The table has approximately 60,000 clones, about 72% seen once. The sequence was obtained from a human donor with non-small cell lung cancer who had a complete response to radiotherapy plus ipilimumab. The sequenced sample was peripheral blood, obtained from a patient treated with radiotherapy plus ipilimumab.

CDR3 sequence: CASSLGQLGGGELFF. CDR3 in DNA: TGTGCCAGCAGCTTGGGCCAGCTAGGAGGCGGGGAGCTGTTTTTT. The chain employs TRBV5-4 and TRBJ2-2; TRBD2 might be the D (5 bases). Germline CDR1 reads SGHNT; CDR2 reads YYREEE (reference sequence). CDR3 size: 15 residues. Trimming pared 0 bases from V and 7 bases from J, leaving 13 bases between.